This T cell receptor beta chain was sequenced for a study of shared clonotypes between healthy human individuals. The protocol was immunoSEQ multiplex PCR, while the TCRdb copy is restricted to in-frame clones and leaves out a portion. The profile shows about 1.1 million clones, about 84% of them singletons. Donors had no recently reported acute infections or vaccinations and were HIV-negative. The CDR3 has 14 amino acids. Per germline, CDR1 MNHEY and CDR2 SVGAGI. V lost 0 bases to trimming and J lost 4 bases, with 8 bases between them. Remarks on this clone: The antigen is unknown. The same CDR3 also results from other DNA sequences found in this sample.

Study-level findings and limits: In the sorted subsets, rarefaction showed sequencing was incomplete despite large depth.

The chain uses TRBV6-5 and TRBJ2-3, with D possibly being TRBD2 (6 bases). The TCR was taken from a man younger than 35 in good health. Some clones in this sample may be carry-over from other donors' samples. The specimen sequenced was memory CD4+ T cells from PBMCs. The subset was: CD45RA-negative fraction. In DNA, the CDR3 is TGTGCCAGCAGTTACTCGCGGGGAGCAGATACGCAGTATTTT. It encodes CASSYSRGADTQYF.